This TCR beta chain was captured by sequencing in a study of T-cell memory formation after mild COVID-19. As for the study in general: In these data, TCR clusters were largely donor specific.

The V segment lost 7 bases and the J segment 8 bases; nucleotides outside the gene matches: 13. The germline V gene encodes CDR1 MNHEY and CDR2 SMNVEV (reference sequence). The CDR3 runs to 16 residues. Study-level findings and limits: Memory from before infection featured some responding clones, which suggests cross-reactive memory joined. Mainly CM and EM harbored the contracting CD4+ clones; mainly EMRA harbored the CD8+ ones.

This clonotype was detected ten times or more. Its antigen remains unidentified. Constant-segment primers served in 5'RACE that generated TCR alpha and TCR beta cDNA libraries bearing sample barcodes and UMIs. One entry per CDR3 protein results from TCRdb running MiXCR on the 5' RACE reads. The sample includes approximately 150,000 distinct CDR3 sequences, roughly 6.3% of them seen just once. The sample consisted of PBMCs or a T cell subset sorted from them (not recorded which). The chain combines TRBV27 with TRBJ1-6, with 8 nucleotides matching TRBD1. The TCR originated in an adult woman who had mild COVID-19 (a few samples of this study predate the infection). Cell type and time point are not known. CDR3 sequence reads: CASKSPGTGRDSPLHF. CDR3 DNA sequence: TGTGCCAGCAAGTCCCCTGGGACAGGTCGGGATTCACCCCTCCACTTT.